A selection of T cell receptor beta chains follows, all from one sample in a study of blood T cell repertoires in COVID-19. The method was immunoSEQ multiplex PCR; TCRdb's version includes in-frame clones alone and lacks a portion of them. This sample has 200,000 to 250,000 clones; roughly 85% occur once, and the top ten carry less than 3.5%. Specimen: peripheral blood. The receptors shown here come from a young woman with acute or convalescent COVID-19. Both conserved end residues are trimmed from each CDR3. Size is omitted from some rows. Given values are once, few, many or a class for expanded clones.

CDR3 protein: ASSLLEGQGISNYGYT
V gene: TRBV5-6
clone size: .
J gene: TRBJ1-2

CDR3 protein: ASSLPPFTEAF
V gene: TRBV7-9
clone size: many
J gene: TRBJ1-1

CDR3 protein: ASSLAGEDTQY
V gene: TRBV12-3/TRBV12-4
clone size: .
J gene: TRBJ2-3

CDR3 protein: AWTPSGNTIY
V gene: TRBV30
clone size: .
J gene: TRBJ1-3

CDR3 protein: ASSYNLQGFQYGYT
V gene: TRBV6-5
clone size: .
J gene: TRBJ1-2

CDR3 protein: ASSPLGAGANVLT
V gene: TRBV25-1
clone size: once
J gene: TRBJ2-6

CDR3 protein: ASSMMGLAGGVNTGELF
V gene: TRBV19
clone size: once
J gene: TRBJ2-2

CDR3 protein: ASTATDTSTDTQY
V gene: TRBV19
clone size: few
J gene: TRBJ2-3

CDR3 protein: ASSLSGTGGYT
V gene: TRBV27
clone size: .
J gene: TRBJ1-2

CDR3 protein: ASSKVWDLDRRYEQY
V gene: TRBV21-1
clone size: .
J gene: TRBJ2-7

CDR3 protein: ASSDAQGVGGQPQH
V gene: TRBV10-2
clone size: many
J gene: TRBJ1-5

CDR3 protein: ASSPLAGLVTNTGELF
V gene: TRBV18
clone size: .
J gene: TRBJ2-2

CDR3 protein: ASSQDGGLEQF
V gene: TRBV4-3
clone size: .
J gene: TRBJ2-1

CDR3 protein: AWSVEGRAYEQF
V gene: TRBV30
clone size: .
J gene: TRBJ2-1

CDR3 protein: ASSVRAGEETQY
V gene: TRBV2
clone size: .
J gene: TRBJ2-5

CDR3 protein: ASSLGVNRMTDTQY
V gene: TRBV5-1
clone size: .
J gene: TRBJ2-3

CDR3 protein: ASSQDWGRGEQY
V gene: TRBV4-2
clone size: .
J gene: TRBJ2-7

CDR3 protein: ASSYRGPMGQSGANVLT
V gene: TRBV5-1
clone size: .
J gene: TRBJ2-6

CDR3 protein: ASRTSGSMEQF
V gene: TRBV6-5
clone size: .
J gene: TRBJ2-1

CDR3 protein: ASSLTESSYNEQF
V gene: TRBV7-9
clone size: .
J gene: TRBJ2-1

CDR3 protein: ASSPEVGGARQPQH
V gene: TRBV2
clone size: .
J gene: TRBJ1-5

CDR3 protein: ASRSGKKETQY
V gene: TRBV3-1/TRBV3-2
clone size: .
J gene: TRBJ2-5

CDR3 protein: ASSPLAAGGRFEQF
V gene: TRBV18
clone size: .
J gene: TRBJ2-1

CDR3 protein: ASSTPRGTQY
V gene: TRBV6-6
clone size: .
J gene: TRBJ2-3

CDR3 protein: ASREQTSSETQY
V gene: TRBV7-9
clone size: .
J gene: TRBJ2-5

CDR3 protein: ASSYICLSGQGPGRGVEKLF
V gene: TRBV12-1
clone size: .
J gene: TRBJ1-4

CDR3 protein: ATSTSVSSGANVLT
V gene: TRBV15
clone size: .
J gene: TRBJ2-6

CDR3 protein: ASSSLAAYNEQF
V gene: TRBV27
clone size: .
J gene: TRBJ2-1

CDR3 protein: ASSNDRGRINEQF
V gene: TRBV19
clone size: .
J gene: TRBJ2-1

CDR3 protein: ASSKDSSLSYNEQF
V gene: TRBV5-1
clone size: .
J gene: TRBJ2-1

CDR3 protein: ASSPVPRPQETQY
V gene: TRBV27
clone size: .
J gene: TRBJ2-5

CDR3 protein: ASSHRTGGYGYT
V gene: TRBV16
clone size: .
J gene: TRBJ1-2

CDR3 protein: ASSFQESSYEQY
V gene: TRBV27
clone size: .
J gene: TRBJ2-7

CDR3 protein: ASSEETGRGNEQF
V gene: TRBV6-4
clone size: .
J gene: TRBJ2-1

CDR3 protein: ASSQLAEVGGGRRRPSSYNEQF
V gene: TRBV23-1
clone size: .
J gene: TRBJ2-1

CDR3 protein: ASSEWRAGVPYNEQF
V gene: TRBV25-1
clone size: .
J gene: TRBJ2-1

CDR3 protein: ASSSGPRAGETQY
V gene: TRBV27
clone size: .
J gene: TRBJ2-5

CDR3 protein: ASSWTGFETQY
V gene: TRBV5-1
clone size: .
J gene: TRBJ2-5

CDR3 protein: ASSLGGAVNYGYT
V gene: TRBV3-1/TRBV3-2
clone size: .
J gene: TRBJ1-2

CDR3 protein: ASSPKTQGTGELF
V gene: TRBV18
clone size: .
J gene: TRBJ2-2

CDR3 protein: ASGGILTGELF
V gene: TRBV28
clone size: .
J gene: TRBJ2-2

CDR3 protein: ASSLDKSTGNTIY
V gene: TRBV5-1
clone size: .
J gene: TRBJ1-3

CDR3 protein: ASSLSWQSLRELF
V gene: TRBV7-2
clone size: few
J gene: TRBJ2-2

CDR3 protein: ASRLDGDQPQH
V gene: TRBV27
clone size: .
J gene: TRBJ1-5

CDR3 protein: ASSLAGGYTGELF
V gene: TRBV7-2
clone size: .
J gene: TRBJ2-2